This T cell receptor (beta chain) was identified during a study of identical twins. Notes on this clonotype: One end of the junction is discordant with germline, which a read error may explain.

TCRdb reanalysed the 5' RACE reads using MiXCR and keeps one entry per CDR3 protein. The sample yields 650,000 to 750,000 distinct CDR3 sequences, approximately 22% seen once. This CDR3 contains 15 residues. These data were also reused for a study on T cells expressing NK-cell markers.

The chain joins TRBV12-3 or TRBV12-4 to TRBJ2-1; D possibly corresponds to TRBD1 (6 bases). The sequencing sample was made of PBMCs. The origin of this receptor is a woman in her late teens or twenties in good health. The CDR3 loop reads CACSFGQSSYNEQFF. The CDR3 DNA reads TGTGCCTGCAGTTTTGGACAGAGCTCCTACAATGAGCAGTTCTTC.